These 23 T cell receptor beta chains share one sample of origin, sequenced in a study of blood T cell repertoires in COVID-19. Profiling relied on immunoSEQ multiplex PCR, and the TCRdb table lists in-frame clones only, not all of them. Here the sample spans about 280,000 clones, roughly nine tenths being singletons. Sequencing was done on a sample of peripheral blood. These receptors originate from a woman between 35 and 50 years old who had recovered from COVID-19.

This chain joins TRBV7-9 and TRBJ2-2, with a tentative D call TRBD1 (5 bases). The CDR3 is 15 residues long. Germline V gene lookup returns CDR1 SEHNR and CDR2 FQNEAQ (reference sequence). Trimming took off 5 bases at V and 4 bases at J, with 14 bases between the two ends. The CDR3 region has the DNA TGTGCCAGCAGCCCCAGGGTCCCTATCACCGGGGAGCTGTTTTTT. This encodes CASSPRVPITGELFF.

The chain is built from TRBV30 and TRBJ1-2, with 7 bases identical to TRBD1. The CDR3 extends over 14 amino acids. V dropped 1 base and J dropped 2; count of bases not matched to a gene: 4. The germline CDR1 and CDR2 sequences are GTSNPN and SVGIG (reference sequence). DNA for the CDR3: TGTGCCTGGAGTGGACAGGGCCCCAACTATGGCTACACCTTC. Its translation: CAWSGQGPNYGYTF.

The genes are TRBV7-3 and TRBJ2-3, with D possibly matching TRBD2 (6 bases). The CDR3 spans 15 residues. Between the trimmed V and J ends, which lost 3 bases and 3 bases, there was a span of 13 bases. The germline CDR1 and CDR2 sequences are SGHTA and FQGTGA. CDR3 in amino acids: CASSFRGRWTDTQYF. As DNA, the CDR3 is TGTGCCAGCAGCTTCCGGGGGAGGTGGACAGATACGCAGTATTTT.

The chain combines TRBV10-3 with TRBJ2-7, with TRBD2 matching 11 bases. Per germline, CDR1 ENHRY and CDR2 SYGVKD. The CDR3 has 15 amino acids. CDR3 protein: CASKTGTSGQYEQYF. In DNA form, the CDR3 reads TGTGCTAGCAAAACCGGGACTAGCGGCCAGTACGAGCAGTACTTC.

The chain recombines TRBV30 with TRBJ2-3; TRBD2 agrees at 10 bases. Germline V gives CDR1 GTSNPN, CDR2 SVGIG (reference sequence). The ends lost 4 bases at V and 1 base at J; junction bases unmatched: 8. The CDR3 has 16 amino acids. The CDR3, as DNA: TGTGCCTGGACCCACTCCGGACTAGCGGGCACAGATACGCAGTATTTT. As protein: CAWTHSGLAGTDTQYF.

This sequence joins TRBV6-5 and TRBJ1-2; D not resolved. Per germline, CDR1 MNHEY and CDR2 SVGAGI. The CDR3 is 12 amino acids. V was clipped by 11 bases and J by 5 bases, with 15 bases between them. CDR3 coding DNA: TGTGCCGCAAATACGGGGAGGTATGGCTACACCTTC. This translates into CAANTGRYGYTF.

This clone was seen only a few times. The rearrangement uses TRBV29-1 and TRBJ1-1; perhaps TRBD1 as D (5 bases). Trimming took off 6 bases at V and 9 bases at J, with 17 bases between the two ends. The germline V gene has CDR1 SQVTM and CDR2 ANQGSEA. The CDR3 has 12 residues. The CDR3 loop reads CSVVSGSNQAFF. CDR3 DNA sequence: TGCAGCGTGGTGTCAGGGTCAAATCAAGCTTTCTTT.

This chain uses TRBV19 with TRBJ2-5; 7 bases align to TRBD1. The J segment lost 5 bases and the V segment lost 4 bases, leaving 7 bases of the junction unmatched. Per germline, CDR1 LNHDA and CDR2 SQIVND (reference sequence). The CDR3 is 14 residues long. CDR3 loop: CASSTNDRVETQYF. As DNA, the CDR3 is TGTGCCAGTAGTACTAACGACAGGGTCGAGACCCAGTACTTC.

This clone has only a few counts. The chain combines TRBV7-6 with TRBJ2-2, with D tentatively TRBD1 (5 bases). The CDR3 is 15 residues long. Germline V gene lookup returns CDR1 SGHVS and CDR2 FNYEAQ. Trimming took off 5 bases at V and 4 bases at J, with 14 bases between the two ends. The DNA of the CDR3 is TGTGCCAGCAGCCTCTCAGGGCAGTTCACCGGGGAGCTGTTTTTT. Protein product: CASSLSGQFTGELFF. The whole variable domain, remainder taken from reference TRBV7-6 and TRBJ2-2, is GAGVSQSPRYKVTKRGQDVALRCDPISGHVSLYWYRQALGQGPEFLTYFNYEAQQDKSGLPNDRFSAERPEGSISTLTIQRTEQRDSAMYRCASSLSGQFTGELFFGEGSRLTVL.

The J gene is TRBJ2-5, the V gene TRBV7-9; maybe TRBD2 (5 bases). The V gene lost 3 bases and the J gene lost 1 base, with 9 bases spanning the gap. The CDR3 runs to 14 residues. Germline CDR1 SEHNR, CDR2 FQNEAQ (reference sequence). The CDR3 sequence is CASSFHGSQETQYF. In DNA form, the CDR3 reads TGTGCCAGCAGCTTTCATGGGAGCCAAGAGACCCAGTACTTC.

V and J are TRBV6-5 and TRBJ1-1; 7 bases fit TRBD1. The CDR3 runs 13 residues. Per germline, CDR1 MNHEY and CDR2 SVGAGI. Trimming cost V 8 bases and J 0 bases; bases outside gene matches: 3. The CDR3 DNA follows: TGTGCCAGCCCGGGACAGCTGAACACTGAAGCTTTCTTT. Protein: CASPGQLNTEAFF.

This clone was picked up many times. The V gene is TRBV11-2, the J gene TRBJ2-7, with D possibly TRBD1 on 6 matching bases. CDR3 length: 15 residues. Germline V gene lookup returns CDR1 SGHAT and CDR2 FQNNGV. Trimming took 1 base from V and 6 from J, leaving 16 bases between them. The CDR3 protein is CASSLGGQGIGEQYF. The CDR3 bases are TGTGCCAGCAGCTTAGGGGGGCAGGGCATTGGCGAGCAGTACTTC.

This chain links TRBV18 with TRBJ1-1, with D possibly being TRBD1 (6 bases). Germline V CDR1 and CDR2: KGHSH, LQKENI. This CDR3 contains 15 residues. V dropped 2 bases and J dropped 5 bases, with 15 bases sitting between them. CDR3 DNA: TGTGCCAGCTCACCAGACAGGAATAGTCGGACTGAAGCTTTCTTT. Residues: CASSPDRNSRTEAFF.

The gene calls are TRBV19 and TRBJ2-1; 14 nucleotides align to TRBD2. CDR1 is LNHDA, CDR2 SQIVND, per germline (reference sequence). This CDR3 has 16 amino acids. V lost 1 base to trimming and J lost 5 bases; unmatched junction nucleotides: 1. This CDR3 is CASSIVGLAGDNEQFF. The CDR3 DNA is TGTGCCAGTAGTATAGTGGGACTAGCGGGAGACAATGAGCAGTTCTTC.

This chain uses TRBV28 with TRBJ1-4; D is undetermined. The length of the CDR3 is 15 residues. CDR1 and CDR2 (germline): MDHEN, SYDVKM. Trimming left V 3 bases short and J 2 bases short, with 10 bases between. The CDR3 nucleotides are TGTGCCAGCAGTTTTCGTCGGCGGACTAATGAAAAACTGTTTTTT. Its translation: CASSFRRRTNEKLFF.

The chain has TRBV27 and TRBJ2-5; 8 nucleotides match TRBD1. The germline CDR1 and CDR2 sequences are MNHEY and SMNVEV (reference sequence). The CDR3 totals 15 residues. Trimming cost V 3 bases and J 4 bases; bases outside gene matches: 7. The CDR3 spells CASSFGQGGLETQYF. The CDR3 nucleotides are TGTGCCAGCAGTTTCGGACAGGGCGGGTTAGAGACCCAGTACTTC.

CDR3 loop: CASRGQGLSGNTIYF. The CDR3 DNA is TGTGCCAGCAGAGGACAGGGTCTCTCTGGAAACACCATATATTTT. This chain links TRBV7-2 with TRBJ1-3, with TRBD1 matching over 8 bases. The V segment lost 6 bases and the J segment 0 bases; nucleotides outside the gene matches: 4. Germline lookup yields CDR1 SGHTA and CDR2 FQGNSA. The CDR3 is made up of 15 amino acids.

The chain joins TRBV4-1 to TRBJ2-7; 11 bases agree with TRBD1. Unmatched junction bases numbered 8, after V lost 0 bases and J lost 7 bases. CDR1 is MGHRA, CDR2 YSYEKL, per germline. The CDR3 runs to 16 residues. CDR3 region: CASSQEPGQGAGEQYF. In nucleotides, the CDR3 is TGCGCCAGCAGCCAAGAACCCGGACAGGGGGCAGGGGAGCAGTACTTC.

This clone occurred once. The rearrangement links TRBV30 to TRBJ2-7, with D possibly matching TRBD1 (5 bases). This CDR3 has 12 residues. Germline CDR1 is GTSNPN and CDR2 is SVGIG (reference sequence). V was shortened by 7 bases and J by 2 bases, with 12 bases between the two germline ends. The CDR3 here is CASSQGTYEQYF. As DNA, the CDR3 is TGTGCCTCTTCCCAGGGCACCTACGAGCAGTACTTC.

This clone came up once. This chain links TRBV3-1 (or the pseudogene TRBV3-2) with TRBJ2-3; 7 positions match TRBD2. V dropped 1 base and J dropped 9; count of bases not matched to a gene: 7. Germline V gives CDR1 LGHDT, CDR2 YNNKEL (reference sequence). This CDR3 is built from 14 residues. Written as DNA, the CDR3 is TGTGCCAGCAGCCAAGCCACACTAGCGCTCACGCAGTATTTT. Its protein product is CASSQATLALTQYF.

The chain is built from TRBV27 and TRBJ1-1; TRBD1 matches 8 bases. V shed 6 bases and J 4 bases; nucleotides not matched to a gene: 4. CDR1 and CDR2 from the germline V gene are MNHEY and SMNVEV (reference sequence). This CDR3 has 13 amino acids. CDR3 DNA: TGTGCCAGCAGATGGACAGGGAGCACTGAAGCTTTCTTT. It translates to CASRWTGSTEAFF.

The rearrangement uses TRBV18 and TRBJ2-4; D is possibly TRBD1 (6 bases). Germline-derived CDR1 and CDR2 are KGHSH and LQKENI. This CDR3 region has 14 residues. V lost 6 bases and J lost 3, with 12 bases in between. The CDR3 DNA sequence: TGTGCCAGCTCCCGACAGGACAGCAAAAACATTCAGTACTTC. This gives the protein CASSRQDSKNIQYF. The whole variable domain, remainder taken from reference TRBV18 and TRBJ2-4, is NAGVMQNPRHLVRRRGQEARLRCSPMKGHSHVYWYRQLPEEGLKFMVYLQKENIIDESGMPKERFSAEFPKEGPSILRIQQVVRGDSAAYFCASSRQDSKNIQYFGAGTRLSVL.

The chain joins TRBV19 to TRBJ1-1; 9 nucleotides line up with TRBD1. This CDR3 is 14 amino acids long. Germline CDR1 LNHDA, CDR2 SQIVND (reference sequence). V lost 6 bases to trimming and J lost 4 bases; unmatched junction nucleotides: 6. CDR3 nucleotide sequence: TGTGCCAGTAGCCGACAGGGGGTGGGCACTGAAGCTTTCTTT. Protein: CASSRQGVGTEAFF.